This T cell receptor beta chain was identified during a study of long-term antiretroviral therapy in people with HIV. The authors ran the immunoSEQ assay, v3.0, at survey level. Clones were read by immunoSEQ multiplex PCR, and TCRdb kept only the in-frame ones, dropping some. Among 11,000 to 15,000 clones, nearly 90% were seen once, and the ten largest hold roughly 12%. CDR1 is ENHRY and CDR2 is SYGVKD in the germline V gene. The CDR3 has 13 residues. The V segment lost 8 bases and the J segment 8 bases; nucleotides outside the gene matches: 11. The receptor's source is a man in his forties with HIV. This material consisted of unsorted PBMCs, taken 6.2 years after starting antiretroviral therapy. The V call is TRBV10-3, the J call TRBJ1-1, with 7 bases aligning to TRBD1. CDR3 nucleotide sequence: TGTGCCATCGGCGCAGGGGGTGGACGAGAAGCTTTCTTT. It yields the protein CAIGAGGGREAFF.